One sample yielded the 14 T cell receptor beta chains listed below, sequenced in a study of vaccination effects on CD4 cells after COVID-19. No antigen has been identified for these receptors. TCRdb keeps only in-frame clones here, not all; method: immunoSEQ multiplex PCR. This table holds fewer than 35,000 clones, around 70% found once. CD4+ T cell isolation took place after nine to eleven days of culture. As their vaccination, participants received two doses of either BNT162b2 or mRNA-1273. The sample was CD4+ T cells from PBMCs cultured without peptide, taken after COVID-19 vaccination. These receptors were taken from a human donor who received a COVID-19 vaccine.

This chain connects TRBV5-1 to TRBJ2-7; a weak D match, TRBD2 (5 bases). The CDR3 loop spans 14 amino acids. Germline assignment: CDR1 SGHRS and CDR2 YFSETQ. Trimming removed 0 bases at V and 2 bases at J, with 9 bases between. Written as DNA, the CDR3 is TGCGCCAGCAGCTTGGGCGGGCGAACCTACGAGCAGTACTTC. Translating gives CASSLGGRTYEQYF.

The rearrangement links TRBV5-5 to TRBJ1-5; tentative D call: TRBD1 (5 bases). V shed 4 bases and J shed 5 bases, with 10 bases lying between them. In germline, CDR1 is SGHKS, CDR2 YYEKEE (reference sequence). The CDR3 consists of 13 residues. The CDR3 sequence: CASSLWGDQPQHF. CDR3 DNA sequence: TGTGCCAGCAGCCTATGGGGCGATCAGCCCCAGCATTTT. Full variable domain (missing parts from reference TRBV5-5 and TRBJ1-5): DAGVTQSPTHLIKTRGQQVTLRCSPISGHKSVSWYQQVLGQGPQFIFQYYEKEERGRGNFPDRFSARQFPNYSSELNVNALLLGDSALYLCASSLWGDQPQHFGDGTRLSIL.

This sequence joins TRBV10-3 and TRBJ2-3; 11 nucleotides agree with TRBD2. The germline gives CDR1 ENHRY, CDR2 SYGVKD. V was clipped by 4 bases and J by 2 bases; unmatched bases: 5. The CDR3 length is 16 residues. The CDR3 region is CAISGPSGGITDTQYF. CDR3 DNA sequence: TGTGCCATCAGTGGCCCTAGCGGGGGGATCACAGATACGCAGTATTTT.

The gene calls are TRBV5-4 and TRBJ1-1; unclear D gene. The length of the CDR3 is 13 residues. Trimming pared 5 bases from V and 5 bases from J, leaving 13 bases between. In germline, CDR1 is SGHNT, CDR2 YYREEE (reference sequence). CDR3 sequence: CASSSLSVTEAFF. In DNA, the CDR3 is TGTGCCAGCAGTTCACTGTCAGTAACTGAAGCTTTCTTT.

In this sample, this clone turned up a few times. V gene TRBV28 combines with J gene TRBJ2-6, with 7 bases identical to TRBD1. Looked up from germline, CDR1 is MDHEN and CDR2 is SYDVKM. V trimming: 3 bases; J trimming: 2 bases; junction bases outside the gene matches: 4. This CDR3 has 16 residues. CDR3 DNA: TGTGCCAGCAGTTTGTCCGACAGGGCTGGGGCCAACGTCCTGACTTTC. It codes for CASSLSDRAGANVLTF.

The CDR3 DNA follows: TGTGCCAGCAGCTTAGAGCGGTTTTCCTACAATGAGCAGTTCTTC. This sequence encodes CASSLERFSYNEQFF. The chain is built from TRBV7-2 and TRBJ2-1, with D tentatively TRBD2 (5 bases). The germline V gene encodes CDR1 SGHTA and CDR2 FQGNSA. CDR3 length: 15 amino acids. V lost 1 base and J lost 1, with 8 bases in between.

This clone showed up just once. The genes are TRBV9 and TRBJ1-2; 8 nucleotides agree with TRBD1. The CDR3 runs 13 residues. The germline gives CDR1 SGDLS, CDR2 YYNGEE. V shed 4 bases and J 7 bases; nucleotides not matched to a gene: 6. In DNA form, the CDR3 reads TGTGCCAGCAGCCAGGGACAGGCCCCTGGCTACACCTTC. Translated, it gives CASSQGQAPGYTF.

The J gene is TRBJ1-1, the V gene TRBV6-5; D not certain. The CDR3 has 15 residues. Germline V gene lookup returns CDR1 MNHEY and CDR2 SVGAGI. Trimming took 0 bases from V and 7 from J, leaving 15 bases between them. The CDR3 bases are TGTGCCAGCAGTTACTCGAGGTCCGGTGATGGTGAAGCTTTCTTT. Translation gives CASSYSRSGDGEAFF.

The chain joins TRBV19 to TRBJ1-2; D is undetermined. The CDR3 sequence is 14 residues long. Germline assignment: CDR1 LNHDA and CDR2 SQIVND (reference sequence). Trimming stripped 4 bases from V and 4 bases from J, with 13 bases between. The CDR3 here is CASSNLVQSYGYTF. The CDR3, as DNA: TGTGCCAGTAGTAATCTGGTCCAGTCCTATGGCTACACCTTC.

The chain is built from TRBV7-2 and TRBJ1-2; D is uncertain. This CDR3 region has 11 residues. V gave up 1 base and J gave up 8 bases, with 5 bases separating them. Germline values: CDR1 SGHTA, CDR2 FQGNSA. In DNA form, the CDR3 reads TGTGCCAGCAGCTTAGTTTGGGGCTACACCTTC. It specifies CASSLVWGYTF. The variable domain in full, with the rest retrieved from reference TRBV7-2 and TRBJ1-2, is GAGVSQSPSNKVTEKGKDVELRCDPISGHTALYWYRQSLGQGLEFLIYFQGNSAPDKSGLPSDRFSAERTGGSVSTLTIQRTQQEDSAVYLCASSLVWGYTFGSGTRLTVV.

J is TRBJ2-3 and V is TRBV3-1 (or the pseudogene TRBV3-2); TRBD2 agrees at 9 bases. Germline values: CDR1 LGHDT, CDR2 YNNKEL (reference sequence). The CDR3 spans 14 residues. J gave up 4 bases and V 8 bases, and 7 bases lay outside the gene matches. The CDR3 DNA is TGTGCCAGCTGTCTGCGGGGGGGCTCAGATACGCAGTATTTT. This codes for CASCLRGGSDTQYF.

This clone appeared once. CDR3 coding DNA: TGTGCCTGGACACTGACAGGGCGGGCCGGGGAGCTGTTTTTT. Residues: CAWTLTGRAGELFF. This chain uses TRBV30 with TRBJ2-2; TRBD1 aligns across 7 bases. The trim removed 4 bases at V and 6 bases at J, leaving 8 bases unmatched. Germline lookup yields CDR1 GTSNPN and CDR2 SVGIG (reference sequence). The CDR3 runs 14 residues.

The rearrangement uses TRBV18 and TRBJ2-5, with D perhaps matching TRBD2 (6 bases). CDR3 size: 14 residues. Trimming shortened V by 6 bases and J by 2 bases, and 13 bases separated the two germline ends. Germline-derived CDR1 and CDR2 are KGHSH and LQKENI. CDR3 amino acids: CASSLIGGQETQYF. The CDR3 DNA is TGTGCCAGCTCCCTAATTGGGGGGCAAGAGACCCAGTACTTC. The whole variable domain, remainder taken from reference TRBV18 and TRBJ2-5, is NAGVMQNPRHLVRRRGQEARLRCSPMKGHSHVYWYRQLPEEGLKFMVYLQKENIIDESGMPKERFSAEFPKEGPSILRIQQVVRGDSAAYFCASSLIGGQETQYFGPGTRLLVL.

This clone was seen a handful of times. V gene TRBV5-1 combines with J gene TRBJ1-3; 7 nucleotides line up with TRBD1. This CDR3 spans 16 amino acids. Germline loops: CDR1 SGHRS, CDR2 YFSETQ. V dropped 4 bases and J dropped 0; count of bases not matched to a gene: 7. This CDR3 reads CASSLTGTVSGNTIYF. CDR3 in DNA: TGCGCCAGCAGCCTCACCGGGACAGTCTCTGGAAACACCATATATTTT.